These T cell receptor beta chains were read from a single sample in a study of blood T cell repertoires in COVID-19. Here immunoSEQ multiplex PCR was the method, and the copy in TCRdb shows in-frame clones only, minus some. Seen here are some 45,000 clones, roughly three quarters observed once, and the top ten hold roughly 19%. Material: peripheral blood. The receptor source for this set is a man between 65 and 80 years old with acute or convalescent COVID-19. CDR3s include the opening cysteine and the closing phenylalanine or tryptophan. The D gene is left open where the match is weak. The listing skips clone size in some rows; elsewhere it reads once, few, many or a size class.

TRBV12-3/TRBV12-4	TRBJ1-1	-	-	TGTGCCAGCAGTTTAGGGCATAACACTGAAGCTTTCTTT	CASSLGHNTEAFF
TRBV4-2	TRBJ1-2	-	TRBD1	TGTGCCAGCAGCCCGGGACAGGGGGGCTATGGCTACACCTTC	CASSPGQGGYGYTF
TRBV12-3/TRBV12-4	TRBJ1-5	-	-	TGTGCCAGCGCGAAGGGGGGGAATCAGCCCCAGCATTTT	CASAKGGNQPQHF
TRBV10-3	TRBJ1-1	-	-	TGTGCCACCGCACAGGCCCTCCTAAAGGATGCTTTCTTT	CATAQALLKDAFF
TRBV3-1/TRBV3-2	TRBJ2-3	-	TRBD2	TGTGCCAGCAGCCAAGAAAGGTCCCTACTAGCGGGGGTCACAGATACGCAGTATTTT	CASSQERSLLAGVTDTQYF
TRBV28	TRBJ2-5	-	-	TGTGCCAGCACCGACACCCGCTACCGGTGGGAAGAGACCCAGTACTTC	CASTDTRYRWEETQYF
TRBV10-3	TRBJ2-1	once	TRBD1	TGTGCCATGGGGGGGACAGGGGACTACTCCTACAATGAGCAGTTCTTC	CAMGGTGDYSYNEQFF
TRBV10-2	TRBJ2-7	-	TRBD1	TGCGCCAGCATCCGGGACAGCGATTACGAGCAGTACTTC	CASIRDSDYEQYF
TRBV28	TRBJ1-1	-	TRBD1	TGTGCCAGCAGAGGGACAGGATCAAAAGCTTTCTTT	CASRGTGSKAFF
TRBV3-1/TRBV3-2	TRBJ1-2	few	TRBD1	TGTGCCAGCAGCCAGGGATCGAGTACAGGGGCCTATGGCTACACCTTC	CASSQGSSTGAYGYTF
TRBV18	TRBJ1-4	once	TRBD1	TGTGCCAGCTCACCTGACAGGGCTAATGAAAAACTGTTTTTT	CASSPDRANEKLFF
TRBV19	TRBJ1-2	few	TRBD1	TGTGCCAGTAGTAGGACAGGGGCGCCTGATGGCTACACCTTC	CASSRTGAPDGYTF
TRBV20-1	TRBJ2-5	-	TRBD1	TGCAGTGCTAGTCCCGGGACAGGGGGCGAGTGGACCCAGTACTTC	CSASPGTGGEWTQYF
TRBV9	TRBJ2-1	-	-	TGTGCCAGCAGCGTAGCGCTAGCCCCGGCTGAGCAGTTCTTC	CASSVALAPAEQFF
TRBV19	TRBJ1-1	once	-	TGTGCCAGTAAACCCGAACAGGGACACAGAGAAGCTTTCTTT	CASKPEQGHREAFF
TRBV5-8	TRBJ2-5	-	TRBD2	TGTGCCAGCAGCCCAATTCCTACTAGCGGGGGGGCCTGGGAGACCCAGTACTTC	CASSPIPTSGGAWETQYF
TRBV9	TRBJ1-2	-	-	TGTGCCAGCAGCATAGACTTGCGACAGCGCGGCTACACCTTC	CASSIDLRQRGYTF
TRBV7-3	TRBJ2-5	-	TRBD1	TGTGCCAGCAGCGTCTCTCGGACAGGAGCAGAGACCCAGTACTTC	CASSVSRTGAETQYF
TRBV6-5	TRBJ1-5	-	-	TGTGCCAGCACCGGACAGTATGGCAATCAGCCCCAGCATTTT	CASTGQYGNQPQHF
TRBV7-9	TRBJ2-1	-	-	TGTGCCAGCAGCTTGTCGAGCTCCTACAATGAGCAGTTCTTC	CASSLSSSYNEQFF
TRBV30	TRBJ1-3	-	-	TGTGCCTGGAGTGCCCCGGGACACCCCTCTGGAAACACCATATATTTT	CAWSAPGHPSGNTIYF
TRBV7-3	TRBJ2-3	-	-	TGTGCCAGCAGCTCATGGGGACTCGACACAGATACGCAGTATTTT	CASSSWGLDTDTQYF
TRBV6-2/TRBV6-3	TRBJ1-5	few	-	TGTGCCAGCAGTTACTCGACCGGGGGAGGCAGGAATCAGCCCCAGCATTTT	CASSYSTGGGRNQPQHF
TRBV24-1	TRBJ1-5	-	-	TGTGCCACCAGTATACAGGGCGGCAATCAGCCCCAGCATTTT	CATSIQGGNQPQHF
TRBV2	TRBJ1-2	-	-	TGTGCCAGCAGTGAATGGCGGGGGGCGGGCACCTTC	CASSEWRGAGTF
TRBV9	TRBJ2-7	-	TRBD1	TGTGCCAGCAGCGGAGAACCGGGACAGCAGACCTACGAGCAGTACTTC	CASSGEPGQQTYEQYF
TRBV6-5	TRBJ1-3	-	TRBD1	TGTGCCAGCAGGAACACAGGGGGCTCTGGAAACACCATATATTTT	CASRNTGGSGNTIYF
TRBV12-3/TRBV12-4	TRBJ2-3	-	TRBD1	TGTGCCAGCAGTTCACAGGGGGCTGCGCAGTATTTT	CASSSQGAAQYF
TRBV12-3/TRBV12-4	TRBJ1-2	-	-	TGTGCCAGCAGTTTCGGACGGGGCTATGGCTACACCTTC	CASSFGRGYGYTF
TRBV7-3	TRBJ2-1	-	-	TGTGCCAGCAGCATTGGACAAAGCAACAATGAGCAGTTCTTC	CASSIGQSNNEQFF
TRBV3-1/TRBV3-2	TRBJ2-7	once	TRBD1	TGTGCCAGCAGCCAAGTCGGGACAGGGGTTTACTTC	CASSQVGTGVYF
TRBV27	TRBJ1-6	-	-	TGTGCCAGCAGTTTTAACAGCAGGGGTGCCAATTCACCCCTCCACTTT	CASSFNSRGANSPLHF
TRBV6-5	TRBJ2-7	-	TRBD2	TGTGCCAGCAGCGTTCTTAGCGGGGGTACCTACGAGCAGTACTTC	CASSVLSGGTYEQYF
TRBV21-1	TRBJ1-2	once	-	TGTGCCAGCAGCAAAGCTCCGGGGGGTAATGGCTACACCTTC	CASSKAPGGNGYTF
TRBV6-5	TRBJ2-7	-	-	TGTGCCAGCAGTTACTCACAGAAGCAGTACTTC	CASSYSQKQYF
TRBV28	TRBJ1-4	-	-	TGTGCCAGCAGCCGCGCAGGGTTCCGGGAAAAACTGTTTTTT	CASSRAGFREKLFF